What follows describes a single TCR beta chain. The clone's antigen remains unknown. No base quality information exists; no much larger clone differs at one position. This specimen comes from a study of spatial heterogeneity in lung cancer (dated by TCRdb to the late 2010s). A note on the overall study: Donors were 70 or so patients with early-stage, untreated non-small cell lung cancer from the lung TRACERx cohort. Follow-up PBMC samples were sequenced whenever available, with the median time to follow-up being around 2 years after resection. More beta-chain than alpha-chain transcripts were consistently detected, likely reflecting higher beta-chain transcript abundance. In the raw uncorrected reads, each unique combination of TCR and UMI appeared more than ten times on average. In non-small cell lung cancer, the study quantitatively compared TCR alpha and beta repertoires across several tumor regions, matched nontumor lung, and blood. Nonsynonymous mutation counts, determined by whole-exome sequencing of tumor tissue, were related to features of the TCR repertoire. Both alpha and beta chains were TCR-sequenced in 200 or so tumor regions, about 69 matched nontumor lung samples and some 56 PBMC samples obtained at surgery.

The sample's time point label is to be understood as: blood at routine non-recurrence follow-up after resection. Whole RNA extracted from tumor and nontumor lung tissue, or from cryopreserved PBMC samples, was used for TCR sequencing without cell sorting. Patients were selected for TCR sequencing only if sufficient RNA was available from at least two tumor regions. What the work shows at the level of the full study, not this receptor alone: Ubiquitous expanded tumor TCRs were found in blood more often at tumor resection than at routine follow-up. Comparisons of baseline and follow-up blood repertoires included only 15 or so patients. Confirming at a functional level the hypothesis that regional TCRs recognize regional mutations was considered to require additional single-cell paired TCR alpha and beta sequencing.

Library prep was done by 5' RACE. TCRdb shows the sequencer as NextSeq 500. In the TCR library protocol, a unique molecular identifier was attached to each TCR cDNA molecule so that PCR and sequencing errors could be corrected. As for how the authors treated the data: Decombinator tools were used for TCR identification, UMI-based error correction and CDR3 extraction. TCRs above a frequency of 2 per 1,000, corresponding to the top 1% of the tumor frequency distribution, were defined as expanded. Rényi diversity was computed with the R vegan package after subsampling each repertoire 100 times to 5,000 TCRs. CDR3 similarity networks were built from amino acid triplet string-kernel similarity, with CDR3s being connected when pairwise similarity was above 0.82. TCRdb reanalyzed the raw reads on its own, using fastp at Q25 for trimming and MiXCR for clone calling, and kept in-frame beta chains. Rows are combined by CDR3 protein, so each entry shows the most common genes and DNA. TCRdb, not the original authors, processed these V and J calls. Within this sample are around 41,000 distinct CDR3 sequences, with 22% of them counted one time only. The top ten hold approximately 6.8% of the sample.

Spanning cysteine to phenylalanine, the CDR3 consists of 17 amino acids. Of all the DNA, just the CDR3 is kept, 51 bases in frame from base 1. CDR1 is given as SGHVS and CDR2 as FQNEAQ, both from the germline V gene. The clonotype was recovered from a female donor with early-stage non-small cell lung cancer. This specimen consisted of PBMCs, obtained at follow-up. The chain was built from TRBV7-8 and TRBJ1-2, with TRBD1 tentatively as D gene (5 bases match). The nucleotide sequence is TGTGTCTGCAGCTTACTCTTGGCGAAGCGGGGGTATGGTGGCTACACCTTC. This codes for CVCSLLLAKRGYGGYTF.